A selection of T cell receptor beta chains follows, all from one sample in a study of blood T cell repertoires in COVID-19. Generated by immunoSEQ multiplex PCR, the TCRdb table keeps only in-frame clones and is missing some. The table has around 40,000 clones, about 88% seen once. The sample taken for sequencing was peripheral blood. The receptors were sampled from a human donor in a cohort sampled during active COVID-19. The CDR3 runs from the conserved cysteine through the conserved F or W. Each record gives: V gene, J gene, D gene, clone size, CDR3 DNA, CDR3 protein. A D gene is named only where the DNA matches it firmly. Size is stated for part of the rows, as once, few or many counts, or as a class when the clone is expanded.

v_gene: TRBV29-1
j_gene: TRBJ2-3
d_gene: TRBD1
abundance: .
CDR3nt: TGCAGCGTTCACCCCGGGGACAGGGCGAGAGATACGCAGTATTTT
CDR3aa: CSVHPGDRARDTQYF

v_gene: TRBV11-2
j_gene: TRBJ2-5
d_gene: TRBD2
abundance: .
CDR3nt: TGTGCCAGTACTAGCGGGGGAAGGTTTACGGAGACCCAGTACTTC
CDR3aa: CASTSGGRFTETQYF

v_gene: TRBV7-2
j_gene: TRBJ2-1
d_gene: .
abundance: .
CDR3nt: TGTGCCAGCAGCCCCCAGGGGGGATATGAAGAATTCTTC
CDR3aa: CASSPQGGYEEFF

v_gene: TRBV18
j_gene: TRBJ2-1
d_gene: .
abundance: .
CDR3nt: TGTGCCAGCTCAGCAAGGGGTGATGAGCAGTTCTTC
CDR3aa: CASSARGDEQFF

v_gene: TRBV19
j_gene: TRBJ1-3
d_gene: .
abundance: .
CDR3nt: TGTGCCAGTAGTAGACCGGGACAACTCTCTGGAAACACCATATATTTT
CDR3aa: CASSRPGQLSGNTIYF

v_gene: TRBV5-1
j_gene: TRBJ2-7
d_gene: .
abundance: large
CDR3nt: TGCGCCAGCAGCTTGGCAGGGGGCGGGGGCTACGAGCAGTACTTC
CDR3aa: CASSLAGGGGYEQYF

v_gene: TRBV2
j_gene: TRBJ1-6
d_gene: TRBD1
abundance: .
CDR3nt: TGTGCCAGCGGGTCTCAGGGGGCGTTCAATTCACCCCTCCACTTT
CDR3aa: CASGSQGAFNSPLHF

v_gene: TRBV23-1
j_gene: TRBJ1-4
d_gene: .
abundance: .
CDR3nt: TGCGCCAGCAGTCAATCGGTGGGGCTTAGGGGCGAAAAACTGTTTTTT
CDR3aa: CASSQSVGLRGEKLFF

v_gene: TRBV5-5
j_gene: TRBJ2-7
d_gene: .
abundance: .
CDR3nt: TGTGCCAGCAGCTTGGAGTCGAGTGGGAGGCAGTACTTC
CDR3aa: CASSLESSGRQYF

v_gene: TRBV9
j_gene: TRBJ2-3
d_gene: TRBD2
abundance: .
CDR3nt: TGTGCCAGCAGCCCCCGCGGGGGGGCCAAAACAGATACGCAGTATTTT
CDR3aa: CASSPRGGAKTDTQYF

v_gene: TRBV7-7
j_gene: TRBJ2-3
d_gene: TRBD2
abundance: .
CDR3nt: TGTGCCAGCAGCCCGGGGGGGGATACGCAGTATTTT
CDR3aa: CASSPGGDTQYF

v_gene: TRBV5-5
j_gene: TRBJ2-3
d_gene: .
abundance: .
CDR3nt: TGTGCCAGCAGCTTGGTCGTCGGCGGGGATACGCAGTATTTT
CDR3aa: CASSLVVGGDTQYF

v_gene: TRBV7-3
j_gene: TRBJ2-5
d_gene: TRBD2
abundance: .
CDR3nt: TGTGCCAGCAGCTTAAGTTCCCATAGCGGGGGGCTCAGTCAAGAGACCCAGTACTTC
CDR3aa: CASSLSSHSGGLSQETQYF

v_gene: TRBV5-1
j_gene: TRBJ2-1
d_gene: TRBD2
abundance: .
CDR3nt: TGCGCCAGCACTAAGCGGGGGGCCGGCAATGAGCAGTTCTTC
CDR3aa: CASTKRGAGNEQFF

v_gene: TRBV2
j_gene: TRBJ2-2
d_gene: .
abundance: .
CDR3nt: TGTGCCAGCCAAACCGTGCGCACCGGGGAGCTGTTTTTT
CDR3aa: CASQTVRTGELFF

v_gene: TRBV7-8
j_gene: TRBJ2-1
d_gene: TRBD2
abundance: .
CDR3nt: TGTGCCAGCAGCTTTTCACGGGGGGGCGAGCAGTTCTTC
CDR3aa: CASSFSRGGEQFF

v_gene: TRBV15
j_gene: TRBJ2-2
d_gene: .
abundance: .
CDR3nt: TGTGCCACCAGCAGAGATCCGGGGAACACCGGGGAGCTGTTTTTT
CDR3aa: CATSRDPGNTGELFF